The present TCR beta chain was sequenced within a study of vaccination effects on CD4 cells after COVID-19. Study-wide results and caveats: Cross-reactivity toward common cold coronaviruses was confined to only 1 of 255 vaccine-induced clones in healthy vaccinees.

TCRdb's table, derived via immunoSEQ multiplex PCR, lists solely in-frame clones and lacks some. The sample holds tens of thousands of clones, more than 65% seen once. A word on this clone: Its antigen is as yet unknown.

The CDR3 runs to 16 residues. Germline values: CDR1 MNHEY, CDR2 SVGEGT. Trimming removed 2 bases from V and 2 bases from J, with 15 bases in between. Culturing for more than eight days preceded CD4+ T cell isolation. Everyone in the study got two shots of either the BNT162b2 or mRNA-1273 vaccine. Absence of prior SARS-CoV-2 infection characterized the vaccine recipients, who showed negative nucleocapsid antibodies. V and J are TRBV6-2 or TRBV6-3 and TRBJ2-5, with a weak D call TRBD2 (6 bases). The TCR originated in a human donor who received a COVID-19 vaccine. Sequenced material: CD4+ T cells from PBMCs cultured without peptide, taken after COVID-19 vaccination. The CDR3 loop is CASSYGSLALQETQYF. The CDR3 DNA follows: TGTGCCAGCAGTTACGGGAGCCTAGCGCTGCAAGAGACCCAGTACTTC.